The 20 T cell receptor beta chains listed next were all sequenced from one sample in a study of cytomegalovirus exposure and HLA in healthy donors. The PCR made use of 60 Vbeta and 13 Jbeta primers. Assay: immunoSEQ multiplex PCR; the TCRdb copy retains only in-frame clones and omits some. The data contain around 150,000 clones, 76% of them singletons. Source material: PBMCs. These receptors came from a man aged 35 to 55 in good health and CMV-seronegative.

The V gene is TRBV20-1, the J gene TRBJ2-3, with 7 bases identical to TRBD2. Germline CDR1 and CDR2: DFQATT and SNEGSKA (reference sequence). Trimming took 6 bases from V and 10 from J; bases not matched to a gene: 4. This CDR3 comprises 10 residues. The CDR3 is CSARDYAQYF. CDR3 sequence (DNA): TGCAGTGCCCGGGACTATGCGCAGTATTTT.

The chain uses TRBV27 and TRBJ2-7, with D possibly TRBD2 on 7 matching bases. V was cut by 6 bases and J by 1 base, with 13 bases left in between. There are 14 residues in the CDR3. Germline lookup yields CDR1 MNHEY and CDR2 SMNVEV (reference sequence). This CDR3 is CASSPEGGSYEQYF. CDR3 bases: TGTGCCAGCAGCCCAGAGGGGGGGTCCTACGAGCAGTACTTC.

This clone was picked up a small number of times. The gene calls are TRBV11-3 and TRBJ2-3; 7 bases align to TRBD2. This CDR3 comprises 16 residues. The J segment lost 2 bases and the V segment lost 1 base, leaving 6 bases of the junction unmatched. Germline values: CDR1 SGHNT, CDR2 YENEEA. CDR3 coding DNA: TGTGCCAGCAGCTTAGCCTCGGGACTACTCACAGATACGCAGTATTTT. It yields the protein CASSLASGLLTDTQYF.

The V and J genes are TRBV28 and TRBJ1-4, with a weak D call TRBD1 (5 bases). CDR3 length: 14 amino acids. CDR1 is MDHEN, CDR2 SYDVKM, per germline. Trimming removed 3 bases at V and 7 bases at J, with 12 bases between. CDR3 residues: CASSLGQLPEKLFF. CDR3 nucleotides: TGTGCCAGCAGTTTGGGGCAGCTACCTGAAAAACTGTTTTTT.

This clone was picked up a small number of times. This rearrangement joins TRBV19 to TRBJ1-5; 8 bases match TRBD1. The length of the CDR3 is 14 residues. Trimming cost V 3 bases and J 6 bases; bases outside gene matches: 4. CDR1 is LNHDA, CDR2 SQIVND, per germline (reference sequence). The CDR3 region has the DNA TGTGCCAGTAGTATCGCACAGGGGGGTCAGCCCCAGCATTTT. Translated, it gives CASSIAQGGQPQHF.

The chain is built from TRBV4-1 and TRBJ1-5, with D perhaps matching TRBD1 (5 bases). The germline gives CDR1 MGHRA, CDR2 YSYEKL. The CDR3 runs 15 residues. Trimming stripped 4 bases from V and 2 bases from J, with 12 bases between. The CDR3 sequence: CASSLGGGGNQPQHF. As DNA, the CDR3 is TGCGCCAGCAGCCTGGGGGGAGGGGGCAATCAGCCCCAGCATTTT.

V gene TRBV28 combines with J gene TRBJ2-5, with D possibly being TRBD1 (7 bases). The closer fit of TRBJ2-7 to the DNA end suggests the J call may be wrong. The CDR3 covers 17 residues. CDR1 and CDR2 from the germline V gene are MDHEN and SYDVKM. The CDR3 loop is CASSFRQGGVRGYEQYF. The CDR3 DNA reads TGTGCCAGCAGTTTCCGACAGGGCGGGGTTCGAGGCTACGAGCAGTACTTC.

In this sample, this clone turned up a few times. V gene TRBV6-5 combines with J gene TRBJ2-7; D gene ambiguous. The V end lost 6 bases, the J end lost 3 bases, and 6 bases lay between the germline ends. The CDR3 totals 11 residues. Germline CDR1 is MNHEY and CDR2 is SVGAGI. The CDR3, as DNA: TGTGCCAGCAGGTCCCTCTACGAGCAGTACTTC. This translates into CASRSLYEQYF.

The J gene is TRBJ2-7, the V gene TRBV19; 8 bases are a match to TRBD1. V was pared by 3 bases and J by 5 bases, with 9 bases of the junction left unmatched. CDR3 length: 15 amino acids. Looked up from germline, CDR1 is LNHDA and CDR2 is SQIVND (reference sequence). The CDR3 reads CASSIGTGPVHEQYF. Written as DNA, the CDR3 is TGTGCCAGTAGTATTGGGACAGGCCCGGTTCACGAGCAGTACTTC.

The rearrangement joins TRBV14 to TRBJ1-5; TRBD1 is a possible D gene (6 bases). Germline CDR1 is SGHDN and CDR2 is FVKESK. V was shortened by 5 bases and J by 6 bases, with 11 bases between the two germline ends. The CDR3 is 13 amino acids. The CDR3 region has the DNA TGTGCCAGCAGCGAGACAGGCGGTCAGCCCCAGCATTTT. It yields the protein CASSETGGQPQHF.

This clone was seen only once. The chain links TRBV28 to TRBJ1-2; D unclear. The V and J ends lost 7 bases and 2 bases respectively, with 23 bases between them. CDR1 is MDHEN, CDR2 SYDVKM, per germline. The CDR3 totals 17 residues. This CDR3 reads CASMVVWAGGPNYGYTF. CDR3 DNA: TGTGCCAGCATGGTTGTTTGGGCGGGAGGGCCGAACTATGGCTACACCTTC.

The chain recombines TRBV19 with TRBJ2-3, with a possible D match to TRBD2 (5 bases). Germline assignment: CDR1 LNHDA and CDR2 SQIVND (reference sequence). The CDR3 spans 15 residues. Trimming left V 4 bases short and J 3 bases short, with 14 bases between. This chain's CDR3 is CASSTGEGRTDTQYF. CDR3 sequence (DNA): TGTGCCAGTAGTACCGGTGAGGGCCGGACAGATACGCAGTATTTT.

The chain has TRBV19 and TRBJ2-2; TRBD2 matches at 8 bases. The CDR3 runs 17 residues. The junction had 7 bases not matched to a gene; V was cut back by 3 bases and J by 1 base. CDR1 is LNHDA and CDR2 is SQIVND in the germline V gene (reference sequence). The CDR3 nucleotides read TGTGCCAGTAGTATTCCGGGACTAGTCGGGAACACCGGGGAGCTGTTTTTT. Translated, it gives CASSIPGLVGNTGELFF.

The sample holds a few counts of this clone. V and J are TRBV18 and TRBJ2-5; D not certain. The J call may be incorrect, as the DNA end agrees better with TRBJ2-7. Per the germline V gene, CDR1 is KGHSH and CDR2 is LQKENI. The CDR3 length is 12 residues. The chain's CDR3 is CASSPLAYEQYF. DNA of the CDR3: TGTGCCAGCTCCCCTCTAGCCTACGAGCAGTACTTC.

This chain joins TRBV7-2 and TRBJ2-7; 7 positions agree with TRBD2. V lost 1 base, J lost 2 bases, and 11 bases stayed unmatched. Per germline, CDR1 SGHTA and CDR2 FQGNSA. CDR3 length equals 17 residues. CDR3 sequence: CASSLGPSRDYPYEQYF. CDR3 DNA sequence: TGTGCCAGCAGCTTAGGTCCTTCGAGGGACTATCCCTACGAGCAGTACTTC.

The chain combines TRBV28 with TRBJ2-3; possible D gene TRBD2, 6 bases. The CDR3 covers 16 residues. Per the germline V gene, CDR1 is MDHEN and CDR2 is SYDVKM. Trimming took 5 bases from V and 5 from J, leaving 20 bases between them. This chain's CDR3 is CASSSTRGPGRDTQYF. CDR3 nucleotides: TGTGCCAGCAGTAGCACTAGGGGACCCGGGAGAGATACGCAGTATTTT. The complete variable domain, with remaining parts taken from reference TRBV28 and TRBJ2-3, reads DVKVTQSSRYLVKRTGEKVFLECVQDMDHENMFWYRQDPGLGLRLIYFSYDVKMKEKGDIPEGYSVSREKKERFSLILESASTNQTSMYLCASSSTRGPGRDTQYFGPGTRLTVL.

The rearrangement links TRBV12-5 to TRBJ2-1; TRBD1 matches at 9 bases. Germline-derived CDR1 and CDR2 are LGHNT and FRNRAP. The CDR3 spans 16 residues. Trimming removed 1 base from V and 8 bases from J; junction bases left unmatched: 9. Here the CDR3 reads CASGLGWGTGSHEQFF. The CDR3, as DNA: TGTGCTAGTGGTTTGGGTTGGGGGACAGGGTCTCATGAGCAGTTCTTC.

Within the sample, this clone is medium-sized. The chain carries TRBV4-3 and TRBJ2-7, with D possibly being TRBD2 (5 bases). V gave up 2 bases and J gave up 3 bases, with 11 bases separating them. CDR1 and CDR2 (germline): LGHNA, YSLEER. The CDR3 spans 14 residues. CDR3 in amino acids: CASSQTNGDYEQYF. CDR3 bases: TGCGCCAGCAGCCAAACAAACGGGGACTACGAGCAGTACTTC.

This clone came up a few times. In DNA form, the CDR3 reads TGCGCCAGCAGCTTGGCCGTCAGCGGGGGGAACCAAGAGACCCAGTACTTC. The encoded protein is CASSLAVSGGNQETQYF. The rearrangement links TRBV5-1 to TRBJ2-5, with 9 nucleotides matching TRBD2. V gave up 0 bases and J gave up 0 bases; unmatched junction bases: 6. There are 17 residues in the CDR3. Germline CDR1 reads SGHRS; CDR2 reads YFSETQ.

J is TRBJ2-1 and V is TRBV7-2; maybe TRBD1 (6 bases). The CDR3 loop spans 16 amino acids. V shed 5 bases and J shed 0 bases, with 14 bases lying between them. The germline CDR1 and CDR2 sequences are SGHTA and FQGNSA. This CDR3 is CASSALAGVSYNEQFF. In DNA form, the CDR3 reads TGTGCCAGCAGCGCCCTGGCAGGGGTCTCCTACAATGAGCAGTTCTTC.